Each of the 5 T cell receptor beta chains below was sequenced from the same sample in a study of blood T cell repertoires in COVID-19. The table came from immunoSEQ multiplex PCR; TCRdb's copy has only in-frame clones and leaves some out. The repertoire holds about 59,000 clones, with around four fifths as singletons. The specimen sequenced was peripheral blood. The receptor source for this set is a man aged 80 or over with acute or convalescent COVID-19.

The CDR3 reads CASSRDRGFTDTQYF. In nucleotides, the CDR3 is TGTGCCAGCAGCCGGGACAGGGGGTTCACAGATACGCAGTATTTT. The chain combines TRBV27 with TRBJ2-3; 11 positions agree with TRBD1. CDR1 is MNHEY and CDR2 is SMNVEV in the germline V gene (reference sequence). Trimming removed 6 bases from V and 2 bases from J; junction bases left unmatched: 4. The CDR3 contains 15 residues.

This clone has a single count. The genes are TRBV2 and TRBJ1-1; D possibly corresponds to TRBD1 (5 bases). The CDR3 has 15 amino acids. CDR1 is SNHLY, CDR2 FYNNEI, per germline. Trimming removed 0 bases from V and 5 bases from J, with 13 bases in between. In DNA, the CDR3 is TGTGCCAGCAGTGAAGCGAGGGAGGGGAAGACTGAAGCTTTCTTT. It translates to CASSEAREGKTEAFF.

The V gene is TRBV19, the J gene TRBJ2-1, with a tentative D call TRBD2 (6 bases). From germline, CDR1 is LNHDA and CDR2 SQIVND (reference sequence). V lost 5 bases and J lost 4, with 15 bases in between. The length of the CDR3 is 15 residues. CDR3 DNA sequence: TGTGCCAGTAGTCCCCGACTAGTATATTACAATGAGCAGTTCTTC. Its translation is CASSPRLVYYNEQFF.

The rearrangement joins TRBV5-6 to TRBJ2-7; D remains ambiguous. The V end lost 1 base, the J end lost 0 bases, and 8 bases lay between the germline ends. CDR1 is SGHDT and CDR2 is YYEEEE in the germline V gene. The CDR3 is made up of 14 amino acids. The CDR3 nucleotides read TGTGCCAGCAGCTTGCTTCTCAGCTCCTACGAGCAGTACTTC. Encoded protein: CASSLLLSSYEQYF.

The CDR3 DNA sequence: TGTGCCAGCAGCACCCTGCGGAACACCGGGGAGCTGTTTTTT. Translated: CASSTLRNTGELFF. The chain couples TRBV21-1 to TRBJ2-2; the table's D call, TRBD2, has no DNA check behind it. TRBV21-1 is deemed a pseudogene. CDR3 length equals 14 residues.